The clone carrying this T cell receptor beta chain has just a few counts. Germline V gene sequence: CDR1 SEHNR, CDR2 FQNEAQ (reference sequence). Trimming removed 4 bases at V and 4 bases at J, with 20 bases between. The CDR3 has 16 residues. RNA transcripts provided the template for amplifying TCR beta CDR3 regions. The first round was an RT-PCR with HTBI primers, and the second round was a multiplex PCR. TCRdb passed the multiplex PCR reads through MiXCR, listing each CDR3 protein once. The table includes about 1.1 million distinct CDR3 sequences, about 40% detected once. The data were obtained in a study of Graves' ophthalmopathy and Graves' hyperthyroidism.

Sequenced material: peripheral blood or thyroid tissue (not recorded which). The rearrangement uses TRBV7-9 and TRBJ2-7; D is tentatively TRBD1 or TRBD2 (5 bases each). The clonotype originates from an adult man with Graves' hyperthyroidism. CDR3 in amino acids: CASSSSRTGPRYEQYF. The CDR3 DNA follows: TGTGCCAGCAGCTCCTCACGGACGGGGCCACGGTACGAGCAGTACTTC.